One and the same sample provided the 30 T cell receptor beta chains below, sequenced in a study of T cell responses to AZD1222 COVID-19 vaccine. TCRdb's copy holds only in-frame clones and misses some; the assay was immunoSEQ multiplex PCR. The sample includes approximately 180,000 clones, approximately 92% of them seen just once. Sequencing used peripheral blood, obtained on day 0 of AZD1222 vaccination. These receptors were taken from an adult in good health.

V is TRBV30 and J is TRBJ1-6; 10 bases fit TRBD1. CDR1 and CDR2 (germline): GTSNPN, SVGIG (reference sequence). This CDR3 is built from 18 residues. Trimming at V came to 3 bases and at J to 6 bases, leaving 14 bases not matched to a gene. The CDR3 loop reads CAWRSTGGISRLNSPLHF. DNA of the CDR3: TGTGCCTGGAGATCGACAGGGGGCATTTCAAGGCTTAATTCACCCCTCCACTTT.

The chain recombines TRBV5-6 with TRBJ2-7; a possible D gene is TRBD1 (5 bases). This CDR3 spans 14 amino acids. The germline gives CDR1 SGHDT, CDR2 YYEEEE. Trimming shortened V by 5 bases and J by 6 bases, and 18 bases separated the two germline ends. This CDR3 is CASSFTIPQGEQYF. The CDR3, as DNA: TGTGCCAGCAGTTTTACAATTCCCCAGGGCGAGCAGTACTTC. Complete variable domain (other parts from reference TRBV5-6 and TRBJ2-7): DAGVTQSPTHLIKTRGQQVTLRCSPKSGHDTVSWYQQALGQGPQFIFQYYEEEERQRGNFPDRFSGHQFPNYSSELNVNALLLGDSALYLCASSFTIPQGEQYFGPGTRLTVT.

The chain recombines TRBV7-9 with TRBJ2-3, with D possibly matching TRBD2 (5 bases). The length of the CDR3 is 15 residues. Trimming took 6 bases from V and 1 from J, leaving 14 bases between them. Germline lookup yields CDR1 SEHNR and CDR2 FQNEAQ (reference sequence). In nucleotides, the CDR3 is TGTGCCAGCAGGATCCGGGGTAGCGGCACAGATACGCAGTATTTT. It codes for CASRIRGSGTDTQYF.

This clone was seen a handful of times. The chain employs TRBV9 and TRBJ2-2; D perhaps matches TRBD2 (6 bases). The length of the CDR3 is 15 residues. Trimming stripped 0 bases from V and 3 bases from J, with 9 bases between. Germline V gene lookup returns CDR1 SGDLS and CDR2 YYNGEE. CDR3 sequence (DNA): TGTGCCAGCAGCGTAGGACTAGGATACACCGGGGAGCTGTTTTTT. Amino acids: CASSVGLGYTGELFF.

The chain employs TRBV12-3 or TRBV12-4 and TRBJ2-3, with no clear D. The CDR3 is 12 amino acids. Trimming took 3 bases from V and 2 from J, leaving 3 bases between them. The CDR3 region is CASSLATDTQYF. The CDR3 nucleotides read TGTGCCAGCAGTTTGGCCACAGATACGCAGTATTTT.

In DNA form, the CDR3 reads TGTGCCTGGATCCGCGGGGAGGGCGACTATGGCTACACCTTC. It specifies CAWIRGEGDYGYTF. This chain uses TRBV30 with TRBJ1-2; no definite D call. In germline, CDR1 is GTSNPN, CDR2 SVGIG (reference sequence). Trimming took off 4 bases at V and 3 bases at J, with 15 bases between the two ends. CDR3 size: 14 residues.

This chain uses TRBV11-2 with TRBJ1-2, with D maybe TRBD1 (6 bases). V lost 6 bases and J 6 bases, leaving 14 bases between the germline ends. The germline V gene has CDR1 SGHAT and CDR2 FQNNGV. The CDR3 is 13 residues long. The CDR3 nucleotides are TGTGCCAGCAGGTCGACAGGTGGTCATGGCTACACCTTC. This encodes CASRSTGGHGYTF.

The V call is TRBV6-5, the J call TRBJ1-2; no definite D call. The ends were cut back, 0 bases at V and 6 bases at J, with 8 bases in the middle. The germline V gene has CDR1 MNHEY and CDR2 SVGAGI. CDR3 length equals 13 residues. The CDR3 protein is CASSYSRRDGYTF. The CDR3 DNA reads as TGTGCCAGCAGTTACTCGCGAAGGGATGGCTACACCTTC.

CDR3 residues: CASSTQGNNEQFF. CDR3 DNA: TGTGCCAGCAGTACACAGGGAAACAATGAGCAGTTCTTC. J is TRBJ2-1 and V is TRBV6-6, with D perhaps matching TRBD1 (6 bases). Trimming removed 5 bases from V and 5 bases from J, with 10 bases in between. The CDR3 spans 13 residues. The V gene's germline CDR1 is MNHNY and CDR2 SVGAGI (reference sequence).

The V call is TRBV9, the J call TRBJ2-5; 10 bases agree with TRBD1. Trimming removed 6 bases from V and 5 bases from J; junction bases left unmatched: 7. The germline V gene has CDR1 SGDLS and CDR2 YYNGEE. The CDR3 totals 14 residues. The CDR3: CASNPTGGHETQYF. CDR3 nucleotides: TGTGCCAGCAACCCGACAGGGGGCCATGAGACCCAGTACTTC.

The gene calls are TRBV5-6 and TRBJ1-2; TRBD1 matches at 10 bases. Per the germline V gene, CDR1 is SGHDT and CDR2 is YYEEEE. CDR3 length: 15 amino acids. Trimming took 2 bases from V and 2 from J; bases not matched to a gene: 3. As DNA, the CDR3 is TGTGCCAGCAGCTTTCAGGGACAGGGGAACTATGGCTACACCTTC. Its protein product is CASSFQGQGNYGYTF.

The CDR3 sequence is CASRNRGRGNNEQFF. The CDR3 nucleotides are TGTGCCAGCAGAAACAGGGGAAGGGGTAACAATGAGCAGTTCTTC. The rearrangement links TRBV6-6 to TRBJ2-1; 7 positions match TRBD1. Germline V lookup: CDR1 MNHNY, CDR2 SVGAGI (reference sequence). V lost 6 bases and J lost 5; bases outside the gene matches: 10. The CDR3 is made up of 15 amino acids.

J is TRBJ1-2 and V is TRBV28; 11 bases match TRBD1. After removal of 5 bases from V and 6 bases from J, the junction contained 11 bases not matched to a gene. The CDR3 is made up of 16 amino acids. Per the germline V gene, CDR1 is MDHEN and CDR2 is SYDVKM. The CDR3 sequence is CASSPGTGGRGHGYTF. For the CDR3, the DNA is TGTGCCAGCAGTCCCGGGACAGGGGGACGAGGCCATGGCTACACCTTC.

The V gene is TRBV13, the J gene TRBJ1-2, with D tentatively TRBD1 (5 bases). The V gene's germline CDR1 is PRHDT and CDR2 FYEKMQ (reference sequence). The CDR3 covers 14 residues. The V and J ends lost 5 bases and 3 bases respectively, with 13 bases between them. The CDR3 spells CASSPGRGYYGYTF. CDR3 coding DNA: TGTGCCAGCAGCCCGGGGAGGGGCTACTATGGCTACACCTTC. The variable domain in full, completed from reference TRBV13 and TRBJ1-2, reads AAGVIQSPRHLIKEKRETATLKCYPIPRHDTVYWYQQGPGQDPQFLISFYEKMQSDKGSIPDRFSAQQFSDYHSELNMSSLELGDSALYFCASSPGRGYYGYTFGSGTRLTVV.

V gene TRBV6-5 combines with J gene TRBJ1-1, with a possible D match to TRBD1 (6 bases). CDR3 length: 10 residues. The V and J ends lost 8 bases and 10 bases respectively, with 11 bases between them. The germline CDR1 and CDR2 sequences are MNHEY and SVGAGI. The CDR3 nucleotides are TGTGCCAGCCGGGACACCCGAGCTTTCTTT. Its translation is CASRDTRAFF.

The CDR3 reads CASSQGGVRAFF. The CDR3 DNA reads TGTGCCAGCAGCCAGGGAGGAGTTCGGGCTTTCTTT. The gene calls are TRBV3-1 (or the pseudogene TRBV3-2) and TRBJ1-1; D not resolved. Trimming cost V 3 bases and J 11 bases, with 13 bases left between them. Germline V gives CDR1 LGHDT, CDR2 YNNKEL (reference sequence). The CDR3 covers 12 residues.

This chain connects TRBV28 to TRBJ1-2; the D is unclear. From germline, CDR1 is MDHEN and CDR2 SYDVKM. The CDR3 has 13 amino acids. V dropped 4 bases and J dropped 5 bases, with 11 bases sitting between them. This CDR3 reads CASSSEQQYGYTF. CDR3 bases: TGTGCCAGCAGTTCAGAACAGCAGTATGGCTACACCTTC.

This chain joins TRBV28 and TRBJ2-5; TRBD1 matches at 8 bases. This CDR3 is 15 amino acids long. The germline CDR1 and CDR2 sequences are MDHEN and SYDVKM. The V and J ends lost 4 bases and 3 bases, in that order; junction bases with no gene match: 7. CDR3 nucleotides: TGTGCCAGCAGTTACTACAGGGGGGCTGAAGAGACCCAGTACTTC. Translated, it gives CASSYYRGAEETQYF.

The V and J genes are TRBV5-6 and TRBJ2-2; TRBD2 matches at 10 bases. The germline gives CDR1 SGHDT, CDR2 YYEEEE. This CDR3 contains 16 residues. V shed 4 bases and J 6 bases; nucleotides not matched to a gene: 9. CDR3 region: CASSPGLAFGSGELFF. CDR3 DNA: TGTGCCAGCAGCCCGGGACTAGCGTTTGGGTCCGGGGAGCTGTTTTTT.

In this sample, this clone turned up once. The chain employs TRBV7-2 and TRBJ1-2; D gene ambiguous. The germline V and J ends were trimmed by 5 bases and 6 bases, with 22 bases remaining between them. The CDR3 totals 16 residues. Germline lookup yields CDR1 SGHTA and CDR2 FQGNSA. The CDR3 region has the DNA TGTGCCAGCAGCACACGGAGGGAGGCGAGTAGGGATGGCTACACCTTC. Encoded protein: CASSTRREASRDGYTF.

This chain joins TRBV27 and TRBJ1-1; D remains unclear. This CDR3 is 16 amino acids long. The V gene lost 2 bases and the J gene lost 4 bases, with 17 bases spanning the gap. Germline CDR1 is MNHEY and CDR2 is SMNVEV (reference sequence). As DNA, the CDR3 is TGTGCCAGCAGTTTAGGGAACAAAGGTAGAAGCACTGAAGCTTTCTTT. Its protein product is CASSLGNKGRSTEAFF.

The gene calls are TRBV7-9 and TRBJ2-7; perhaps TRBD1 as D (5 bases). There are 15 residues in the CDR3. With 1 base removed from V and 4 bases from J, the gap between germline ends came to 14 bases. CDR1 and CDR2 (germline): SEHNR, FQNEAQ (reference sequence). The CDR3 is CASSLEGGHAYEQYF. DNA for the CDR3: TGTGCCAGCAGCTTAGAAGGTGGACACGCTTACGAGCAGTACTTC.

The chain is built from TRBV9 and TRBJ1-2; D is possibly TRBD1 (6 bases). The CDR3 sequence is 14 residues long. V gave up 0 bases and J gave up 11 bases, with 17 bases separating them. CDR1 and CDR2 (germline): SGDLS, YYNGEE. CDR3 region: CASSVDTAAQGYTF. CDR3 coding DNA: TGTGCCAGCAGCGTAGACACAGCCGCACAGGGTTACACCTTC. Filled out from reference TRBV9 and TRBJ1-2, the complete variable domain reads DSGVTQTPKHLITATGQRVTLRCSPRSGDLSVYWYQQSLDQGLQFLIQYYNGEERAKGNILERFSAQQFPDLHSELNLSSLELGDSALYFCASSVDTAAQGYTFGSGTRLTVV.

This chain links TRBV7-9 with TRBJ1-3; D unresolved. V was pared by 1 base and J by 0 bases, with 7 bases between. Per germline, CDR1 SEHNR and CDR2 FQNEAQ (reference sequence). CDR3 length: 15 residues. The CDR3 protein is CASSLVVHSGNTIYF. The CDR3 DNA follows: TGTGCCAGCAGCTTAGTGGTCCACTCTGGAAACACCATATATTTT.

J is TRBJ2-2 and V is TRBV14, with D hard to call. CDR1 is SGHDN, CDR2 FVKESK, per germline. V was trimmed by 4 bases and J by 1 base, leaving 4 bases between them. There are 13 residues in the CDR3. CDR3 residues: CASSPRNTGELFF. In nucleotides, the CDR3 is TGTGCCAGCAGCCCCCGGAACACCGGGGAGCTGTTTTTT. The variable domain in full, completed from reference TRBV14 and TRBJ2-2, reads EAGVTQFPSHSVIEKGQTVTLRCDPISGHDNLYWYRRVMGKEIKFLLHFVKESKQDESGMPNNRFLAERTGGTYSTLKVQPAELEDSGVYFCASSPRNTGELFFGEGSRLTVL.

The rearrangement links TRBV19 to TRBJ1-6; the match to TRBD1 covers 9 bases. This CDR3 region has 17 residues. Trimming removed 5 bases from V and 0 bases from J; junction bases left unmatched: 5. CDR1 is LNHDA, CDR2 SQIVND, per germline (reference sequence). CDR3 loop: CASSPTGGISYNSPLHF. CDR3 bases: TGTGCCAGTAGTCCAACAGGGGGCATCTCCTATAATTCACCCCTCCACTTT.

V gene TRBV3-1 (or the pseudogene TRBV3-2) combines with J gene TRBJ1-1; unclear D gene. This CDR3 is built from 13 residues. Germline V gene data show CDR1 as LGHDT and CDR2 as YNNKEL (reference sequence). Trimming left V 1 base short and J 4 bases short, with 7 bases between. The CDR3 protein is CASSQVKGTEAFF. The DNA for the CDR3 is TGTGCCAGCAGCCAAGTGAAAGGCACTGAAGCTTTCTTT.

This clone was picked up a small number of times. The J gene is TRBJ2-3, the V gene TRBV4-2; perhaps TRBD2 as D (6 bases). CDR1 and CDR2 (germline): LGHNA, YNFKEQ. Trimming removed 0 bases at V and 2 bases at J, with 18 bases between. CDR3 length: 18 residues. CDR3 sequence: CASSQDKVNSGLTDTQYF. CDR3 nucleotides: TGTGCCAGCAGCCAAGATAAGGTGAATAGCGGACTCACAGATACGCAGTATTTT.

This chain connects TRBV24-1 to TRBJ1-4; D ambiguous. Germline V CDR1 and CDR2: KGHDR, SFDVKD. Trimming left V 7 bases short and J 0 bases short, with 8 bases between. The CDR3 sequence is 14 residues long. The CDR3: CATSDRTTNEKLFF. CDR3 nucleotide sequence: TGTGCCACCAGCGACCGCACAACTAATGAAAAACTGTTTTTT.

The J gene is TRBJ1-2, the V gene TRBV9; unclear D gene. Trimming pared 2 bases from V and 0 bases from J, leaving 11 bases between. The CDR3 runs 15 residues. Germline CDR1 reads SGDLS; CDR2 reads YYNGEE. The CDR3: CASSVPHTPNYGYTF. DNA of the CDR3: TGTGCCAGCAGCGTGCCACACACCCCTAACTATGGCTACACCTTC. The entire variable domain, with the rest obtained from reference TRBV9 and TRBJ1-2, is as follows: DSGVTQTPKHLITATGQRVTLRCSPRSGDLSVYWYQQSLDQGLQFLIQYYNGEERAKGNILERFSAQQFPDLHSELNLSSLELGDSALYFCASSVPHTPNYGYTFGSGTRLTVV.